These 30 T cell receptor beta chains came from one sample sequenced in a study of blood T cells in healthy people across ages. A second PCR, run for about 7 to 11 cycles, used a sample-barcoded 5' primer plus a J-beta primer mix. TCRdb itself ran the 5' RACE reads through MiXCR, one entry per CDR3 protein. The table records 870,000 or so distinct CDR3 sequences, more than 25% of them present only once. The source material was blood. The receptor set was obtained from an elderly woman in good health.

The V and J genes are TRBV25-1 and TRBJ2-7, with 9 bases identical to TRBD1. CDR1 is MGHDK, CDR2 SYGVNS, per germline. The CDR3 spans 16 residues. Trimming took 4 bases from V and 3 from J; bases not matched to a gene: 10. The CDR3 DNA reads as TGTGCCAGCAGTGCGCGCCTTTCGGGACAGGGCTACGAGCAGTACTTC. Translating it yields CASSARLSGQGYEQYF.

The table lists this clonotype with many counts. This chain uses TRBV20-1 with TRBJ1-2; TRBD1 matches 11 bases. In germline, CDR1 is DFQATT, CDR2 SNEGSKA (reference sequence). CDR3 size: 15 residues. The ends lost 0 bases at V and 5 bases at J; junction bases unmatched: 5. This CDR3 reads CSAREGTGGGYGYTF. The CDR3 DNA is TGCAGTGCTAGAGAAGGGACAGGGGGAGGGTATGGCTACACCTTC.

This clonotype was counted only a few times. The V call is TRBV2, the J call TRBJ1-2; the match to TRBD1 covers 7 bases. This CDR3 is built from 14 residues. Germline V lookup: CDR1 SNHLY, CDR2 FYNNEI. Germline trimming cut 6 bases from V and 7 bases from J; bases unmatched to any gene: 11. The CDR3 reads CASRKGTEGVGYTF. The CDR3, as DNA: TGTGCCAGCAGAAAAGGGACAGAGGGGGTTGGCTACACCTTC.

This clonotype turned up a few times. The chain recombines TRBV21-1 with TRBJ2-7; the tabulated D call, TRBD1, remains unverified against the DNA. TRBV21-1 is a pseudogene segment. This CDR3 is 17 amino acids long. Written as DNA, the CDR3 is TGTGCCAGCAGCAGAGGGACAGGGCCGATTACCGACTACGAGCAGTACTTC. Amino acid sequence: CASSRGTGPITDYEQYF.

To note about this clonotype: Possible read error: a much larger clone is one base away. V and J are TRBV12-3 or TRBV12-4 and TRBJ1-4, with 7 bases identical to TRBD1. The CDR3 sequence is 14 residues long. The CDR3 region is CACSLRQGNEKLFF. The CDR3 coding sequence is TGTGCCTGCAGTCTCCGACAGGGTAATGAAAAACTGTTTTTT.

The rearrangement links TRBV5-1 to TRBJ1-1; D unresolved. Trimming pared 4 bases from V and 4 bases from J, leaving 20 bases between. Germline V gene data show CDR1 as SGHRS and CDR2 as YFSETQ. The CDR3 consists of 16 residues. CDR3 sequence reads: CASSPGRKPWGTEAFF. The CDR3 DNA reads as TGCGCCAGCAGCCCGGGCAGAAAACCATGGGGCACTGAAGCTTTCTTT.

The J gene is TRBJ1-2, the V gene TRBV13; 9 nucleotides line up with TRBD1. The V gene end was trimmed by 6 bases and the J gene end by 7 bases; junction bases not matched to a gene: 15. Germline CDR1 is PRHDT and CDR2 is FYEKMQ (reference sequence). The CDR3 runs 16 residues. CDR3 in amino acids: CASSLRPKGQGAGYTF. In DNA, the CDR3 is TGTGCCAGCAGTTTGAGGCCGAAGGGACAGGGTGCTGGCTACACCTTC.

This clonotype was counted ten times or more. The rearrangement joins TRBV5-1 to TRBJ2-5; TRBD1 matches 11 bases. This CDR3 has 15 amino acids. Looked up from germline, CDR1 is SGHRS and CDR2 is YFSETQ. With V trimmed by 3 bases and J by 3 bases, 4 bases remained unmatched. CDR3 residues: CASSWAGQGEETQYF. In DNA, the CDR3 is TGCGCCAGCAGCTGGGCGGGACAGGGGGAAGAGACCCAGTACTTC.

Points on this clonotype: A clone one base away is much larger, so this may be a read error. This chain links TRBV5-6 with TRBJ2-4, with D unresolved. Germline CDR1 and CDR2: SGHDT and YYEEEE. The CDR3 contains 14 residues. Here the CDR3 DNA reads TGTGCCTGCAGCTTTGCGGTAACCAAAAACATTCAGTACTTC. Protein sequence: CACSFAVTKNIQYF.

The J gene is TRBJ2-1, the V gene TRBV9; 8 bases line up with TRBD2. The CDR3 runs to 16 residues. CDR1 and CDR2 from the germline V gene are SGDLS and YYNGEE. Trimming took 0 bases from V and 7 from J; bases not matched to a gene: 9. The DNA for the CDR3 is TGTGCCAGCAGCGTAGGAGGTAGCGGGGTCAGAAATGAGCAGTTCTTC. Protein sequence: CASSVGGSGVRNEQFF. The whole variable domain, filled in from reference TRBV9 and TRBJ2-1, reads DSGVTQTPKHLITATGQRVTLRCSPRSGDLSVYWYQQSLDQGLQFLIQYYNGEERAKGNILERFSAQQFPDLHSELNLSSLELGDSALYFCASSVGGSGVRNEQFFGPGTRLTVL.

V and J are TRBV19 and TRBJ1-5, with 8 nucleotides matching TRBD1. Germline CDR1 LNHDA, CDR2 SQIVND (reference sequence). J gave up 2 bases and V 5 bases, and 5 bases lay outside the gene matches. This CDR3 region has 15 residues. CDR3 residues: CASSSTTGGNQPQHF. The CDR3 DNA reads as TGTGCCAGTAGTTCAACGACAGGGGGCAATCAGCCCCAGCATTTT.

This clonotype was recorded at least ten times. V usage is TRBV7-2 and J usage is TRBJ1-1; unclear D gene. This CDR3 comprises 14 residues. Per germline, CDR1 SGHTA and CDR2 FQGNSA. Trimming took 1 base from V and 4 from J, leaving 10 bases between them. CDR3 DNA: TGTGCCAGCAGCTTAGGGGGTTCGCGCACTGAAGCTTTCTTT. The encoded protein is CASSLGGSRTEAFF.

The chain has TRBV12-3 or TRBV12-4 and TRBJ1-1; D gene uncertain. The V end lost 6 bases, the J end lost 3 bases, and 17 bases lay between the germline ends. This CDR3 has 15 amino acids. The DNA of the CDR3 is TGTGCCAGCAGGCCCCAGTACCGGGGAGACACTGAAGCTTTCTTT. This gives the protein CASRPQYRGDTEAFF.

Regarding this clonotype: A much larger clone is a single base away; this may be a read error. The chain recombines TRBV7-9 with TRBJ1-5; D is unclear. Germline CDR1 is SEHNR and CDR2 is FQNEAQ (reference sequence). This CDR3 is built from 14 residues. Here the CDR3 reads CASSQEDPNQPRHF. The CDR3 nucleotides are TGTGCCAGCAGCCAGGAGGACCCCAATCAGCCCCGGCATTTT.

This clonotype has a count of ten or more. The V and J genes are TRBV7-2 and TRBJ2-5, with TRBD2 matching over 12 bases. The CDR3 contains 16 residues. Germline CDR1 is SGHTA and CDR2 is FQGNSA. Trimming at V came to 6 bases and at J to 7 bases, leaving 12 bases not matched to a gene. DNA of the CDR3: TGTGCCAGCAGTGTGACTAGCGGGGGCTACGAGGGGACCCAGTACTTC. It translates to CASSVTSGGYEGTQYF.

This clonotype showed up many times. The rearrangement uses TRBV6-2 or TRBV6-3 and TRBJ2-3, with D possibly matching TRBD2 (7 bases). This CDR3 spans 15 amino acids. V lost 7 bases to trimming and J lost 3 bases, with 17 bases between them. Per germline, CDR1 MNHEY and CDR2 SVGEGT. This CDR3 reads CASTPERGGTDTQYF. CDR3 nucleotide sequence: TGTGCCAGCACCCCCGAGAGGGGGGGGACAGATACGCAGTATTTT.

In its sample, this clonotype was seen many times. CDR3 in amino acids: CASRLDGHYGYTF. Here the CDR3 DNA reads TGTGCCAGCCGACTTGACGGACACTATGGCTACACCTTC. The chain recombines TRBV12-3 or TRBV12-4 with TRBJ1-2; D is uncertain. The CDR3 length is 13 residues. With 8 bases removed from V and 3 bases from J, the gap between germline ends came to 13 bases.

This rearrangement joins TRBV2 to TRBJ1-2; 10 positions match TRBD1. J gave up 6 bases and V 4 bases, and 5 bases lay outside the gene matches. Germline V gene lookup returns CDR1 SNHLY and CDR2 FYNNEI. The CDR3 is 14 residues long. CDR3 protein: CASSAIGTGDGYTF. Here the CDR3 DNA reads TGTGCCAGCAGTGCTATTGGGACAGGGGATGGCTACACCTTC.

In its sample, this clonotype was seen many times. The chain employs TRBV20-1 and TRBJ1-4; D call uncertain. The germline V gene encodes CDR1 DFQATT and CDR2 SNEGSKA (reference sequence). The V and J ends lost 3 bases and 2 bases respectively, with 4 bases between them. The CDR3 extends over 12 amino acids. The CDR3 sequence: CSARDTNEKLFF. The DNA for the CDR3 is TGCAGTGCTAGGGACACTAATGAAAAACTGTTTTTT.

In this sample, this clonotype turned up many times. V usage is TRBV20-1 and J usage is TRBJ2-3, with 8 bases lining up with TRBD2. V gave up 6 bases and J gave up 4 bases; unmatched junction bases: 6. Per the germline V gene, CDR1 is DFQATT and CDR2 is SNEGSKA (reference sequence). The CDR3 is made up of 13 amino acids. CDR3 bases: TGCAGTGCAGCGGGGGTGTTTCCAGATACGCAGTATTTT. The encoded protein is CSAAGVFPDTQYF.

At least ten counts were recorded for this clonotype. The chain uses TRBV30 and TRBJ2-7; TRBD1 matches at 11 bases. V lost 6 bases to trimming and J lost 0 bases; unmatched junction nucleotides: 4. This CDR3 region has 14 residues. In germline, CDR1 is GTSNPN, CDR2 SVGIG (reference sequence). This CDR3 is CACTGTGGSYEQYF. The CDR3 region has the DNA TGTGCCTGCACCGGGACAGGGGGCTCCTACGAGCAGTACTTC.

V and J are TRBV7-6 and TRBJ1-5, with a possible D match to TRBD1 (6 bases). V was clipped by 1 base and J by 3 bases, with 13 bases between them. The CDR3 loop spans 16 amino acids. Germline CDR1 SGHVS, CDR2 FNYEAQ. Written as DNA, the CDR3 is TGTGCCAGCAGCTTAGGGTCGGACAGAACCAATCAGCCCCAGCATTTT. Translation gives CASSLGSDRTNQPQHF.

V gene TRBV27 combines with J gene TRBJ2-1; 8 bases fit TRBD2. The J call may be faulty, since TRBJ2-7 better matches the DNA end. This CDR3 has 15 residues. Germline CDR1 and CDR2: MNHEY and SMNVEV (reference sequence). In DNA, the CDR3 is TGTGCCAGCAGTTTAAACGGGAGGGCAAGGAATGAGCAGTACTTC. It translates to CASSLNGRARNEQYF.

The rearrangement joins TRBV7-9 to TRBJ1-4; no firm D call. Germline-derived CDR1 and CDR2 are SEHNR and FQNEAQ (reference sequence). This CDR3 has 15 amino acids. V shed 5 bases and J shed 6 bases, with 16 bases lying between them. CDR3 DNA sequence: TGTGCCAGCAGCCCGGACCGCGGGTCGTATGAAAAACTGTTTTTT. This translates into CASSPDRGSYEKLFF.

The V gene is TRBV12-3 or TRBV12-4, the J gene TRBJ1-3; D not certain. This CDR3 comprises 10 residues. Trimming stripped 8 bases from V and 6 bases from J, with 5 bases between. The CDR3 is CASQENTIYF. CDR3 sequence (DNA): TGTGCCAGCCAAGAAAACACCATATATTTT.

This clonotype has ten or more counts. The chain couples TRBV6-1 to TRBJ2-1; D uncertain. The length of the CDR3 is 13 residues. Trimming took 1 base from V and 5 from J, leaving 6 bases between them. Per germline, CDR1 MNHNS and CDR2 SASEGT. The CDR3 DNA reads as TGTGCCAGCAGTGAAGGGCAGAACAATGAGCAGTTCTTC. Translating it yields CASSEGQNNEQFF.

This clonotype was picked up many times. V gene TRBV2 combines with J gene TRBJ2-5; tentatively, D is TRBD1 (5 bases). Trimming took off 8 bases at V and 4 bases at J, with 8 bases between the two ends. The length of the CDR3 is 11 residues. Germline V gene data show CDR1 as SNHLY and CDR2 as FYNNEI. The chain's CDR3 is CASYRPETQYF. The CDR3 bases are TGTGCCAGCTACAGGCCAGAGACCCAGTACTTC.

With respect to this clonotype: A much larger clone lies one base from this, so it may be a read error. CDR3 in DNA: TGTGCCTGCAGCATAGGGGCGGGGGGGCCTTCAGATACGCAGTATTTT. Translating it yields CACSIGAGGPSDTQYF. The rearrangement links TRBV7-2 to TRBJ2-3, with 9 bases that match TRBD2. The CDR3 contains 16 residues. CDR1 and CDR2 (germline): SGHTA, FQGNSA.

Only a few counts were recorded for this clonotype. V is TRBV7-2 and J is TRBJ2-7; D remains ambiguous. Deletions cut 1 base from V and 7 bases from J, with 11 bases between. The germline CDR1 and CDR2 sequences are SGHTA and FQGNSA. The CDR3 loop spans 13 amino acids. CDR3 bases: TGTGCCAGCAGCTTAGTCGGCGTAGGGGAGCAGTACTTC. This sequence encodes CASSLVGVGEQYF.

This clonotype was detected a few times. The chain's CDR3 is CASSHFVRSKYNEQFF. As DNA, the CDR3 is TGTGCCAGCAGCCACTTTGTCCGTTCCAAATACAATGAGCAGTTCTTC. The V and J genes are TRBV3-1 and TRBJ2-1; no clear D gene. With 3 bases removed from V and 4 bases from J, the gap between germline ends came to 16 bases. Germline-derived CDR1 and CDR2 are LGHDT and YNNKEL (reference sequence). CDR3 length: 16 amino acids.